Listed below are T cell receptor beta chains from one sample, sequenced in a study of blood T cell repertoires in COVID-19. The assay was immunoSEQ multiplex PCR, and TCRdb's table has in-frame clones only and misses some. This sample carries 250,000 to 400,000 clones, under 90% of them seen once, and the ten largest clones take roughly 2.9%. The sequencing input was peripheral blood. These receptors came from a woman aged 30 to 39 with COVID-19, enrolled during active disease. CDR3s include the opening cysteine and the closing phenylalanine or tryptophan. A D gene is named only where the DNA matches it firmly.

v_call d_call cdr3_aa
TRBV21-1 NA CASSTPWTGTRNSPLHF
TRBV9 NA CASSVGGGAVSTEAFF
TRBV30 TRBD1 CAWSIGQGNTEAFF
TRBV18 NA CASSPQGLNTQYF
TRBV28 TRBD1 CASSRYQGVTGNTIYF
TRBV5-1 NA CASSLGGQTTISYGYTF
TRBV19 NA CASSEIGALQETQYF
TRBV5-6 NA CASSLIRDTDTEAFF
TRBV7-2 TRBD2 CASGTLAGETQYF
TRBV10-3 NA CAISESSRFGDGYTF
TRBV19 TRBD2 CASTLRLAGGDGTDTQYF
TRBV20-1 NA CSASTQEPSPLHF
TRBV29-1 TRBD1 CSVRGTGDEKLFF
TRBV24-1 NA CATSGTSTDTQYF
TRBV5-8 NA CASSVGETNYEQYF
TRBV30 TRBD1 CAWRSTGGYTNEKLFF
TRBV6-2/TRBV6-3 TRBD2 CASSYATSGSLNTQYF
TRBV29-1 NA CSARTVNTEAFF
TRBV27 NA CASSLSPGSLYTEAFF
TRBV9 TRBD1 CASSSGTGGHGYTF
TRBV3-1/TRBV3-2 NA CASSQGLSSGVPSPLHF
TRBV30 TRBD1 CACNRGGQGNSPLHF
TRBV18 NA CASSPDSQNTEAFF
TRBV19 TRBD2 CASSISHLAGSEQYF
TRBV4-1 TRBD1 CASSQPFYPGQGPSSYGYTF
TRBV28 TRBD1 CASRPGQGFAEAFF
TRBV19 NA CASSITERGYTF
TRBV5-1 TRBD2 CASSLALAGGYEQYF
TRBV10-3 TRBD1 CAISESTPGGNTEAFF
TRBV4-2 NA CASSQDLPSGANVLTF
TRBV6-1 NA CASSEYLTGDQPQHF
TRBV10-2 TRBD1 CASRVQGIGLGFSGNTIYF
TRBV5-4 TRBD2 CASRKRENTDTQYF
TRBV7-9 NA CASSLTVNQPQHF
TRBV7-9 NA CASSLGVPPGEQYF
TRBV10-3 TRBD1 CAISAGQGGYNEQFF
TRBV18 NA CASSPRGAYGYTF
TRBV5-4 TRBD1 CASSPYLGTGTEAFF
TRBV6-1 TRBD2 CASSESGRAGDTGELFF
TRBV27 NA CASSETGGYGYTF
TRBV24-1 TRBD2 CATSDSTSGSFREQFF
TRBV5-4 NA CASSPGGGLVTEAFF
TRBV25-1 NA CASRGAGGRGYTF
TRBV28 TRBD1 CASSLRTGGFAPLHF
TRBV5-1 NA CASSLNQGVNTEAFF
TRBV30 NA CAWRQGGREAFF
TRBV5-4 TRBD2 CASSQAGTTYEQYF
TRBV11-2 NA CASSLRGEQYF
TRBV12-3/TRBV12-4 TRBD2 CASRSGGTQYF
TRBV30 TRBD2 CAWSVRRTSGIGEETQYF
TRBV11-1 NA CASSSDRPKADTQYF
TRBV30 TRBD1 CAWTMRDSNEKLFF
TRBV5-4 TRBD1 CASSWDRGHEKLFF
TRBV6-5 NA CASSRGSQVNTEAFF
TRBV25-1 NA CASSESGYGYTF
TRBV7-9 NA CASSLQENTEAFF
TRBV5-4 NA CASSLGSSGANVLTF
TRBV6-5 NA CASGRQGNTEAFF
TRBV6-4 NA CASSERRGSPLHF
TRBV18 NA CASSTGTPEVYGYTF